These 14 T cell receptor beta chains came from one sample sequenced in a study of shared T cell receptors in the human thymus. The repertoire was sequenced with immunoSEQ multiplex PCR; TCRdb's copy has only in-frame clones and lacks some. In the table there are 630,000 or so clones, about 90% of which are singletons. These records were also assigned to another study, of human thymus T cells.

The sequenced sample was thymocytes. These receptors were collected from a boy under three years old with a congenital heart defect.

This clone was recorded a few times. V gene TRBV11-2 combines with J gene TRBJ2-7, with 11 bases aligning to TRBD2. Trimming removed 1 base from V and 4 bases from J; junction bases left unmatched: 9. This CDR3 comprises 17 residues. CDR1 is SGHAT and CDR2 is FQNNGV in the germline V gene. The CDR3: CASSLVDGLAGRYEQYF. The CDR3 DNA is TGTGCCAGCAGCTTAGTCGACGGACTAGCGGGTCGGTACGAGCAGTACTTC.

V is TRBV9 and J is TRBJ2-1; 9 bases align to TRBD2. This CDR3 is built from 18 residues. J gave up 2 bases and V 0 bases, and 9 bases lay outside the gene matches. Germline CDR1 reads SGDLS; CDR2 reads YYNGEE. CDR3 bases: TGTGCCAGCAGCGTAGAGTGGGCTAGCGGGGAGGCCTACAATGAGCAGTTCTTC. Residues: CASSVEWASGEAYNEQFF.

V and J are TRBV4-1 and TRBJ2-3; D is unresolved. The V gene lost 0 bases and the J gene lost 6 bases, with 22 bases spanning the gap. The CDR3 covers 18 residues. Germline lookup yields CDR1 MGHRA and CDR2 YSYEKL. The CDR3 is CASSQDPDILSAWDTQYF. In DNA form, the CDR3 reads TGCGCCAGCAGCCAAGATCCCGACATTTTATCTGCCTGGGATACGCAGTATTTT.

The chain couples TRBV5-4 to TRBJ1-4; 11 nucleotides match TRBD1. The germline CDR1 and CDR2 sequences are SGHNT and YYREEE (reference sequence). J lost 8 bases, V lost 1 base, and 7 bases had no gene match. CDR3 size: 16 residues. The CDR3 reads CASSLPEGQGEEKLFF. The CDR3 DNA follows: TGTGCCAGCAGCTTGCCCGAGGGACAGGGGGAGGAAAAACTGTTTTTT.

The chain combines TRBV29-1 with TRBJ2-1; D is undetermined. The CDR3 has 11 amino acids. Germline CDR1 reads SQVTM; CDR2 reads ANQGSEA. The V and J ends lost 6 bases and 6 bases respectively, with 9 bases between them. The chain's CDR3 is CSVHWANEQFF. As DNA, the CDR3 is TGCAGCGTCCATTGGGCCAATGAGCAGTTCTTC.

This sequence joins TRBV4-1 and TRBJ2-7; 10 bases fit TRBD1. Germline V gene data show CDR1 as MGHRA and CDR2 as YSYEKL. CDR3 length: 17 residues. Trimming cost V 2 bases and J 2 bases; bases outside gene matches: 9. CDR3 residues: CASSQPDRGDSAYEQYF. Here the CDR3 DNA reads TGCGCCAGCAGCCAACCGGACAGGGGGGATTCAGCCTACGAGCAGTACTTC.

This chain links TRBV5-6 with TRBJ1-1; possible D gene TRBD1, 6 bases. Germline CDR1 SGHDT, CDR2 YYEEEE. The ends were cut back, 4 bases at V and 0 bases at J, with 13 bases in the middle. The CDR3 sequence is 15 residues long. The CDR3: CASSHRVEMNTEAFF. The DNA of the CDR3 is TGTGCCAGCAGCCACAGGGTGGAAATGAACACTGAAGCTTTCTTT.

The DNA for the CDR3 is TGTGCCAGCAGCTTAGCGACTACCGACAGGTCCCGAGGCTACACCTTC. Translated, it gives CASSLATTDRSRGYTF. This chain links TRBV7-9 with TRBJ1-2, with D possibly TRBD1 on 6 matching bases. The V and J ends lost 0 bases and 8 bases respectively, with 19 bases between them. The CDR3 consists of 16 residues. In germline, CDR1 is SEHNR, CDR2 FQNEAQ (reference sequence).

J is TRBJ2-5 and V is TRBV7-6; 7 nucleotides line up with TRBD1. The CDR3 loop spans 15 amino acids. Trimming cost V 8 bases and J 3 bases; bases outside gene matches: 12. CDR1 and CDR2 (germline): SGHVS, FNYEAQ. CDR3 nucleotide sequence: TGTGCCAGCCGAGTGGGGACAGAACCTAAAGAGACCCAGTACTTC. Protein sequence: CASRVGTEPKETQYF.

The chain is built from TRBV14 and TRBJ2-1; tentatively, D is TRBD2 (6 bases). Deletions cut 1 base from V and 7 bases from J, with 17 bases between. The CDR3 covers 16 residues. The germline gives CDR1 SGHDN, CDR2 FVKESK. The CDR3 coding sequence is TGTGCCAGCAGCCAAGGTTGGGCGGGGATGTGGAATGAGCAGTTCTTC. It translates to CASSQGWAGMWNEQFF.

The chain couples TRBV6-5 to TRBJ2-7; 7 bases match TRBD2. V shed 6 bases, J shed 2 bases, and the junction held 4 bases outside the gene matches. Per germline, CDR1 MNHEY and CDR2 SVGAGI. The CDR3 totals 13 residues. The CDR3 sequence: CASRSGAAYEQYF. The CDR3 coding sequence is TGTGCCAGCAGGAGCGGGGCCGCCTACGAGCAGTACTTC.

A note on this clone: One end of the junction is discordant with germline, which a read error may explain. The chain recombines TRBV30 with TRBJ2-1; 7 nucleotides line up with TRBD2. The CDR3 runs 16 residues. Germline lookup yields CDR1 GTSNPN and CDR2 SVGIG (reference sequence). CDR3 residues: CAWSRKGGGYYYEQFF. The DNA for the CDR3 is TGTGCCTGGAGTCGGAAGGGCGGGGGATACTACTATGAGCAGTTCTTC.

The chain couples TRBV28 to TRBJ1-4; 9 bases are shared with TRBD1. The CDR3 runs 15 residues. Trimming at V came to 3 bases and at J to 6 bases, leaving 5 bases not matched to a gene. Germline CDR1 is MDHEN and CDR2 is SYDVKM. For the CDR3, the DNA is TGTGCCAGCAGTTTCAACAGGGGGCGCCATGAAAAACTGTTTTTT. Translation gives CASSFNRGRHEKLFF.

CDR3 DNA: TGCAGTGCTCTAGTCACCGAGACCCAGTACTTC. The encoded protein is CSALVTETQYF. The chain employs TRBV20-1 and TRBJ2-5, with D unresolved. This CDR3 is 11 amino acids long. The ends were cut back, 5 bases at V and 5 bases at J, with 9 bases in the middle. Germline CDR1 reads DFQATT; CDR2 reads SNEGSKA (reference sequence).